Below are 16 T cell receptor beta chains sequenced from a single sample in a study of blood T cell repertoires in COVID-19. Profiled with immunoSEQ multiplex PCR; TCRdb holds only in-frame clones, not every one. The sample has about 270,000 clones, about 84% seen once. Sequencing was carried out using peripheral blood. Every receptor here comes from a woman aged 80 or over with COVID-19, enrolled during active disease.

The chain joins TRBV7-2 to TRBJ1-1, with D possibly being TRBD1 (5 bases). CDR1 SGHTA and CDR2 FQGNSA come from the germline V gene. V lost 6 bases and J 5 bases, leaving 16 bases between the germline ends. The CDR3 has 14 amino acids. The CDR3: CASRRGESGTEAFF. CDR3 nucleotides: TGTGCCAGCAGACGGGGGGAATCTGGAACTGAAGCTTTCTTT.

The V gene is TRBV4-1, the J gene TRBJ1-5, with a possible D match to TRBD1 (6 bases). The CDR3 is 16 amino acids. The ends were cut back, 4 bases at V and 7 bases at J, with 20 bases in the middle. CDR1 and CDR2 (germline): MGHRA, YSYEKL. CDR3 sequence reads: CASSPPPGQKAQPQHF. The DNA for the CDR3 is TGCGCCAGCAGCCCACCTCCGGGACAAAAGGCACAGCCCCAGCATTTT.

The chain recombines TRBV19 with TRBJ1-5, with 7 bases lining up with TRBD1. Unmatched junction bases numbered 4, after V lost 1 base and J lost 1 base. There are 16 residues in the CDR3. Looked up from germline, CDR1 is LNHDA and CDR2 is SQIVND (reference sequence). CDR3 nucleotides: TGTGCCAGTAGTATAGGGACAGGAATAAGCAATCAGCCCCAGCATTTT. This gives the protein CASSIGTGISNQPQHF.

The rearrangement links TRBV5-8 to TRBJ2-2; D might be TRBD1 (6 bases). Germline values: CDR1 SGHTS, CDR2 YDEGEE. V lost 8 bases and J lost 7, with 18 bases in between. The CDR3 runs to 14 residues. CDR3 amino acids: CASRTGRGNGELFF. The CDR3 DNA reads TGTGCCAGTCGAACAGGAAGGGGGAACGGGGAGCTGTTTTTT.

This chain connects TRBV6-2 or TRBV6-3 to TRBJ1-5, with 7 bases that match TRBD1. Trimming cost V 5 bases and J 2 bases; bases outside gene matches: 9. CDR1 is MNHEY, CDR2 SVGEGT, per germline. This CDR3 comprises 16 residues. CDR3 in amino acids: CASSLQGKNGNQPQHF. DNA of the CDR3: TGTGCCAGCAGTCTACAGGGGAAGAATGGCAATCAGCCCCAGCATTTT.

About this clone itself: Other DNA sequences within the sample encode an identical CDR3. The V call is TRBV5-1, the J call TRBJ1-6, with D possibly matching TRBD1 (6 bases). The CDR3 has 14 residues. Trimming removed 4 bases from V and 9 bases from J, with 14 bases in between. Germline loops: CDR1 SGHRS, CDR2 YFSETQ. The CDR3 DNA reads TGCGCCAGCAGCCTAGGGGGTCTTGGTTCACCCCTCCACTTT. It encodes CASSLGGLGSPLHF.

The J gene is TRBJ2-7, the V gene TRBV7-7; the D gene is possibly TRBD1 (6 bases). V lost 3 bases and J 2 bases, leaving 8 bases between the germline ends. The CDR3 is made up of 13 amino acids. Germline values: CDR1 SSHAT, CDR2 FNYEAQ (reference sequence). CDR3 DNA sequence: TGTGCCAGCAGCTTCGGACAGACCTACGAGCAGTACTTC. This translates into CASSFGQTYEQYF.

The chain recombines TRBV27 with TRBJ2-1, with 10 nucleotides matching TRBD2. Per germline, CDR1 MNHEY and CDR2 SMNVEV (reference sequence). Trimming took 7 bases from V and 4 from J; bases not matched to a gene: 7. The CDR3 runs to 15 residues. The CDR3 region is CASTASGGLYNEQFF. The DNA for the CDR3 is TGTGCCAGCACCGCTAGCGGGGGCCTATACAATGAGCAGTTCTTC.

The chain combines TRBV27 with TRBJ2-1; the match to TRBD1 covers 7 bases. The CDR3 runs 15 residues. Unmatched junction bases numbered 11, after V lost 4 bases and J lost 8 bases. Per the germline V gene, CDR1 is MNHEY and CDR2 is SMNVEV (reference sequence). The CDR3 DNA reads TGTGCCAGCAGTTCCGGTAGGGGGCTAAGCCATGAGCAGTTCTTC. It yields the protein CASSSGRGLSHEQFF.

V usage is TRBV12-3 or TRBV12-4 and J usage is TRBJ1-1, with D uncertain. Deletions cut 7 bases from V and 7 bases from J, with 13 bases between. This CDR3 is 12 amino acids long. CDR3 amino acids: CASTPSMGEAFF. In nucleotides, the CDR3 is TGTGCCAGCACCCCTAGTATGGGTGAAGCTTTCTTT.

The CDR3 is CASSLRTGDYGYTF. In DNA, the CDR3 is TGTGCCAGCAGCCTGCGGACAGGGGACTATGGCTACACCTTC. This chain links TRBV4-2 with TRBJ1-2, with TRBD1 matching over 9 bases. V lost 4 bases and J lost 3; bases outside the gene matches: 3. Per the germline V gene, CDR1 is LGHNA and CDR2 is YNFKEQ. The CDR3 has 14 amino acids.

The rearrangement links TRBV19 to TRBJ2-7, with D tentatively TRBD2 (6 bases). V dropped 5 bases and J dropped 0 bases, with 14 bases sitting between them. The CDR3 is 15 residues long. The germline V gene has CDR1 LNHDA and CDR2 SQIVND (reference sequence). CDR3 sequence reads: CASSPRREISYEQYV. CDR3 bases: TGTGCCAGTAGTCCCAGGAGGGAAATCTCCTACGAGCAGTACGTC.

In the case of this clone: This sample also contains other DNA sequences that code for the same CDR3. This CDR3 reads CASSVRVNTGELFF. The CDR3 DNA reads TGTGCCAGCAGCGTCAGGGTAAACACCGGGGAGCTGTTTTTT. The J gene is TRBJ2-2, the V gene TRBV9; tentatively, D is TRBD1 (5 bases). V was clipped by 2 bases and J by 2 bases, with 7 bases between them. Germline V CDR1 and CDR2: SGDLS, YYNGEE. The CDR3 extends over 14 amino acids.

The chain has TRBV19 and TRBJ2-5, with 9 bases identical to TRBD2. This CDR3 spans 15 amino acids. Germline V gene data show CDR1 as LNHDA and CDR2 as SQIVND (reference sequence). Trimming cost V 4 bases and J 5 bases; bases outside gene matches: 8. The CDR3 is CASSRGTSPAETQYF. CDR3 bases: TGTGCCAGTAGTAGGGGGACTAGCCCGGCGGAGACCCAGTACTTC.

This chain uses TRBV19 with TRBJ1-5; D unclear. The CDR3 has 14 residues. The germline CDR1 and CDR2 sequences are LNHDA and SQIVND (reference sequence). V lost 5 bases and J 8 bases, leaving 16 bases between the germline ends. CDR3 DNA: TGTGCCAGTAGTTCCACCGGGTCCTTAGAGCCCCAGCATTTT. Its protein is CASSSTGSLEPQHF. The full variable domain, rest sourced from reference TRBV19 and TRBJ1-5, is DGGITQSPKYLFRKEGQNVTLSCEQNLNHDAMYWYRQDPGQGLRLIYYSQIVNDFQKGDIAEGYSVSREKKESFPLTVTSAQKNPTAFYLCASSSTGSLEPQHFGDGTRLSIL.

The gene calls are TRBV11-1 and TRBJ1-2; D unresolved. The length of the CDR3 is 11 residues. The V gene's germline CDR1 is SGHAT and CDR2 FQDESV (reference sequence). The V gene lost 4 bases and the J gene lost 4 bases, with 4 bases spanning the gap. The CDR3 loop reads CASSSGYGYTF. The CDR3 DNA is TGTGCCAGCAGCTCCGGCTATGGCTACACCTTC.